A single T cell receptor (beta chain) is shown here with its context. The same CDR3 also results from other DNA sequences found in this sample. This CDR3 has 14 amino acids. Germline loops: CDR1 SGHTA, CDR2 FQGNSA. Trimming took 2 bases from V and 3 from J; bases not matched to a gene: 4. The sample originates from a study of blood T cell repertoires in COVID-19. Overall study context: The samples span acute and convalescent COVID-19 from the United States, Italy and Spain. T cells, B-cell-depleted T cells, or PBMCs supplied cDNA or gDNA.

Per the authors' pipeline: Reference gene primer amplification gave estimated nucleated cell counts. Some clones are missing from TCRdb's copy, which holds only in-frame ones; the method was immunoSEQ multiplex PCR. That table is the source of V, J and clone size, and D and trimming were worked out from the DNA. The table lists roughly 130,000 clones, roughly 82% of them singletons. The genes are TRBV7-2 and TRBJ2-7; 7 positions agree with TRBD1. This sequence originates from a man older than 75 with acute or convalescent COVID-19. Sequencing was performed on peripheral blood. The CDR3: CASSLPGQNYEQYF. The DNA for the CDR3 is TGTGCCAGCAGCTTACCGGGACAGAACTACGAGCAGTACTTC.